The entry below gives a single T cell receptor beta chain sequence along with its context. What it recognizes is unknown. Data came from immunoSEQ multiplex PCR; TCRdb stores just in-frame clones and leaves some out. The table lists approximately 100,000 clones, roughly 95% of them singletons. The data are from a study of siplizumab effects on memory and regulatory T cells. Findings and caveats of the study: Apparently more diverse than memory cells, naive T cells also seemed major alloresponse contributors. Alloreactive sequences traceable to unstimulated CD4+ memory cells declined significantly under siplizumab.

V lost 4 bases to trimming and J lost 1 base, with 16 bases between them. The germline CDR1 and CDR2 sequences are MGHDK and SYGVNS. This CDR3 spans 16 amino acids. The J gene is TRBJ1-1, the V gene TRBV25-1, with D perhaps TRBD1 (5 bases). The source of this sequence is a human donor in good health. The specimen was non-Treg CD4+ T cells sorted from blood. The CDR3 reads CASSGNWPGQNTEAFF. In DNA form, the CDR3 reads TGTGCCAGCAGTGGAAATTGGCCGGGGCAGAACACTGAAGCTTTCTTT.